The clone carrying this T cell receptor (beta chain) was found a few times. Its cognate antigen is unknown. The CDR3 has 14 residues. The ends lost 3 bases at V and 5 bases at J; junction bases unmatched: 3. Germline loops: CDR1 KGHSH, CDR2 LQKENI. This record comes from a study of cytomegalovirus exposure and HLA in healthy donors. Study-wide results and caveats: Available immune exposure information covered CMV serostatus only. As a later analysis revealed, the rate of TCR association differed by HLA locus, with DRB1 most and HLA-C fewest. In a later analysis, 15,000 to 20,000 TCR beta sequences were associated with HLA alleles at 0.05 false discovery rate.

Use of 60 Vbeta and 13 Jbeta primers characterized the PCR. Here immunoSEQ multiplex PCR was the method, and the copy in TCRdb shows in-frame clones only, minus some. The table shows some 150,000 clones, with approximately 81% occurring only once. This receptor was taken from a male donor in good health and CMV-seronegative. The V and J genes are TRBV18 and TRBJ2-4; 8 bases are a match to TRBD2. The specimen was PBMCs. CDR3 in DNA: TGTGCCAGCTCACCTACTAGCGGACAAAACATTCAGTACTTC. Residues: CASSPTSGQNIQYF.